This T cell receptor (beta chain) was captured in a study of shared clonotypes between healthy human individuals. The donor population consisted of healthy HIV-negative adults with no recent acute infections or vaccinations. Genomic DNA of every subset was divided equally among multiple immunoSEQ plates. Bulk PBMC genomic DNA spanned ten immunoSEQ deep plates. TCRdb's table, derived via immunoSEQ multiplex PCR, lists solely in-frame clones and lacks some. The sample carries roughly 500,000 clones, around 75% recorded once. This clone was seen a few times. Its cognate antigen is unknown. Overall study findings and caveats: What limited the represented genetic and exposure-history diversity was the small number of donors.

Trimming took 4 bases from V and 2 from J, leaving 12 bases between them. In germline, CDR1 is SQVTM, CDR2 ANQGSEA. The length of the CDR3 is 14 residues. This TCR was sampled from a middle-aged woman in good health. Some clones in this sample may be carry-over from other donors' samples. Material for sequencing was PBMCs. The chain combines TRBV29-1 with TRBJ2-1, with D possibly TRBD2 on 6 matching bases. CDR3 residues: CSVVEVAAYNEQFF. The CDR3 coding sequence is TGCAGCGTTGTAGAGGTAGCGGCCTACAATGAGCAGTTCTTC.